The T cell receptor beta chain under discussion was sequenced for a study of vaccination and CD4 T cells after COVID-19. Study as a whole: Post-COVID draws came a median approximately 100 days after diagnosis (range 35 to 161).

Sequencing of the DNA from cultured CD4+ T cells was carried out with the Oncomine TCR Beta short-read assay. After culture, CD4+ T cells served as the source for genomic DNA extraction. TCRdb reanalysed the PCR reads using MiXCR and keeps one entry per CDR3 protein. The table shows 15,000 to 20,000 distinct CDR3 sequences, with more than 65% occurring only once. Of note for this clonotype: As yet, its antigen is unknown.

This sample's treatment: approximately 11-day PBMC culture with coronavirus spike peptide pools or control peptides (ViraFEST assay). This TCR derives from a human donor who had recovered from COVID-19. Sequencing input: CD4+ T cells from blood, cultured in vitro.

CDR3 coding DNA: TGTGCCAGCAGCTTAGAGGGACAGGTTAGGAACACTGAAGCTTTCTTT. Protein sequence: CASSLEGQVRNTEAFF. V gene TRBV7-9 combines with J gene TRBJ1-1, with TRBD1 identical over 8 bases. The CDR3 has 16 amino acids. Per germline, CDR1 SEHNR and CDR2 FQNEAQ (reference sequence). Trimming cost V 1 base and J 1 base; bases outside gene matches: 5.